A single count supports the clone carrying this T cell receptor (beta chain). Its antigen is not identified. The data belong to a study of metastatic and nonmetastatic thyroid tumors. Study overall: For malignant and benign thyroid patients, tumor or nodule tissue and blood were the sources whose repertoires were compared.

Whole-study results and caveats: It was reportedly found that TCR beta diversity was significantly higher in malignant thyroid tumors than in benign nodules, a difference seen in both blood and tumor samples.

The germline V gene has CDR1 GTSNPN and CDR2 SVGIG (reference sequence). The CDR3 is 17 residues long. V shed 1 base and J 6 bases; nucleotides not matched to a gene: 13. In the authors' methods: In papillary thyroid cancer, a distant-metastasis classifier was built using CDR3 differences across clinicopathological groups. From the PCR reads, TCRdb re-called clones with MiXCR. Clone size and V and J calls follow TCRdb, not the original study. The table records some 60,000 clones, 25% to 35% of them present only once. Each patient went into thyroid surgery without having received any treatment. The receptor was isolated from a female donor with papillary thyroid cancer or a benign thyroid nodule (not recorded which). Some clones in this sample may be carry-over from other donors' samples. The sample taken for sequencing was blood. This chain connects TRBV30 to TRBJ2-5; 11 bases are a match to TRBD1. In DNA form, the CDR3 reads TGTGCCTGGAGTGAGGAGTGGGGGACAGGGGGTAAAAAGACCCAGTACTTC. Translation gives CAWSEEWGTGGKKTQYF.